Listed here are 20 T cell receptor beta chains from one sample, sequenced in a study of cytomegalovirus exposure and HLA in healthy donors. PCR employed 60 Vbeta and 13 Jbeta primers. Some clones are missing from TCRdb's copy, which holds only in-frame ones; the method was immunoSEQ multiplex PCR. The sample includes 250,000 to 300,000 clones, about 90% of them seen just once. The sequencing input was PBMCs. The receptors come from a girl between 2 and 10 years old in good health and CMV-seronegative.

The rearrangement uses TRBV5-1 and TRBJ2-1, with D perhaps matching TRBD2 (5 bases). Trimming left V 5 bases short and J 2 bases short, with 14 bases between. CDR1 is SGHRS, CDR2 YFSETQ, per germline. The CDR3 contains 15 residues. This CDR3 is CASRTDLYPYNEQFF. The CDR3 coding sequence is TGCGCCAGCAGGACGGACTTATACCCCTACAATGAGCAGTTCTTC.

This clone was seen only a few times. The chain joins TRBV6-1 to TRBJ2-5; 7 nucleotides agree with TRBD2. With 1 base clipped from V and 5 bases from J, the junction kept 16 bases outside the gene matches. There are 18 residues in the CDR3. CDR1 and CDR2 (germline): MNHNS, SASEGT. CDR3 in DNA: TGTGCCAGCAGTGAAGAGGGAGGGCCCGAAATTTGGGTGGAGACCCAGTACTTC. As protein: CASSEEGGPEIWVETQYF.

The chain combines TRBV27 with TRBJ1-5; D is undetermined. The CDR3 covers 14 residues. Germline V gene lookup returns CDR1 MNHEY and CDR2 SMNVEV (reference sequence). V was pared by 3 bases and J by 7 bases, with 13 bases between. The CDR3: CASSLGRGDQPQHF. The CDR3 nucleotides are TGTGCCAGCAGTTTGGGTCGGGGTGACCAGCCCCAGCATTTT.

This chain joins TRBV10-3 and TRBJ1-1; a possible D gene is TRBD1 (6 bases). V shed 3 bases and J shed 7 bases, with 21 bases lying between them. Germline CDR1 and CDR2: ENHRY and SYGVKD. This CDR3 contains 16 residues. The CDR3 DNA reads TGTGCCATCAGTGATTGGGGAGACGGGGGGCAGGGTGAAGCTTTCTTT. Its translation is CAISDWGDGGQGEAFF.

The genes are TRBV11-2 and TRBJ2-7, with D uncertain. This CDR3 is 12 amino acids long. V shed 4 bases and J shed 3 bases, with 7 bases lying between them. CDR1 and CDR2 from the germline V gene are SGHAT and FQNNGV. The CDR3 DNA is TGTGCCAGCAGCTCCGCGGACTACGAGCAGTACTTC. Its translation: CASSSADYEQYF.

The CDR3 spells CASGSPGGSYNSPLHF. CDR3 bases: TGTGCCAGTGGTTCCCCGGGGGGCTCCTATAATTCACCCCTCCACTTT. V and J are TRBV28 and TRBJ1-6, with a possible D match to TRBD1 (5 bases). The germline V gene encodes CDR1 MDHEN and CDR2 SYDVKM. The ends were cut back, 9 bases at V and 0 bases at J, with 15 bases in the middle. The CDR3 has 16 amino acids.

The chain joins TRBV9 to TRBJ2-5, with TRBD1 identical over 7 bases. V lost 0 bases to trimming and J lost 4 bases; unmatched junction nucleotides: 9. The CDR3 covers 16 residues. CDR1 and CDR2 from the germline V gene are SGDLS and YYNGEE. The CDR3 DNA reads TGTGCCAGCAGCGTAGGACCAGGGGGTTTGGTAGAGACCCAGTACTTC. Protein sequence: CASSVGPGGLVETQYF. Supplemented by reference TRBV9 and TRBJ2-5, the full variable domain reads DSGVTQTPKHLITATGQRVTLRCSPRSGDLSVYWYQQSLDQGLQFLIQYYNGEERAKGNILERFSAQQFPDLHSELNLSSLELGDSALYFCASSVGPGGLVETQYFGPGTRLLVL.

This rearrangement joins TRBV13 to TRBJ1-1; TRBD1 might be the D (6 bases). There are 15 residues in the CDR3. CDR1 and CDR2 (germline): PRHDT, FYEKMQ (reference sequence). The V end was cut by 7 bases, the J end by 1 base, with 16 bases between. In DNA form, the CDR3 reads TGTGCCAGCACCTCATTAATACAGGGGAACACTGAAGCTTTCTTT. Its protein product is CASTSLIQGNTEAFF.

V is TRBV29-1 and J is TRBJ1-4, with D possibly TRBD1 on 5 matching bases. This CDR3 is built from 13 residues. Germline CDR1 SQVTM, CDR2 ANQGSEA. V dropped 3 bases and J dropped 7 bases, with 12 bases sitting between them. The CDR3 spells CSVDQGGSEKLFF. Here the CDR3 DNA reads TGCAGCGTTGATCAGGGAGGCTCTGAAAAACTGTTTTTT.

The chain joins TRBV5-8 to TRBJ1-1; 7 positions match TRBD1. In germline, CDR1 is SGHTS, CDR2 YDEGEE. V trimming: 4 bases; J trimming: 1 base; junction bases outside the gene matches: 4. This CDR3 has 14 amino acids. CDR3 residues: CASSRGQANTEAFF. The CDR3 DNA sequence: TGTGCCAGCAGCCGTGGACAGGCGAACACTGAAGCTTTCTTT.

This clone was counted once. The gene calls are TRBV18 and TRBJ2-1, with no clear D. The V end lost 5 bases, the J end lost 0 bases, and 14 bases lay between the germline ends. The CDR3 contains 16 residues. Germline V gene lookup returns CDR1 KGHSH and CDR2 LQKENI. In nucleotides, the CDR3 is TGTGCCAGCTCAGCCGGTTTACTTCTCTCCTACAATGAGCAGTTCTTC. As protein: CASSAGLLLSYNEQFF. The full variable domain, in which reference TRBV18 and TRBJ2-1 provide the parts outside the CDR3, is NAGVMQNPRHLVRRRGQEARLRCSPMKGHSHVYWYRQLPEEGLKFMVYLQKENIIDESGMPKERFSAEFPKEGPSILRIQQVVRGDSAAYFCASSAGLLLSYNEQFFGPGTRLTVL.

The CDR3 region is CAAWPGGAEQFF. DNA of the CDR3: TGCGCCGCCTGGCCGGGGGGGGCAGAGCAGTTCTTC. The rearrangement joins TRBV10-1 to TRBJ2-1, with 8 bases matching TRBD2. The V gene's germline CDR1 is WNHNN and CDR2 SYGVQD (reference sequence). V shed 11 bases and J 10 bases; nucleotides not matched to a gene: 10. This CDR3 is 12 amino acids long.

CDR3 in amino acids: CASSLAFEGVRGYTF. CDR3 nucleotides: TGTGCCAGCAGCCTGGCTTTTGAGGGGGTTCGTGGCTACACCTTC. This chain links TRBV28 with TRBJ1-2; a weak D match, TRBD1 (6 bases). CDR3 length: 15 residues. V lost 6 bases and J lost 7, with 21 bases in between. Looked up from germline, CDR1 is MDHEN and CDR2 is SYDVKM.

The rearrangement joins TRBV13 to TRBJ2-7; TRBD1 matches 7 bases. J lost 2 bases, V lost 5 bases, and 12 bases had no gene match. From germline, CDR1 is PRHDT and CDR2 FYEKMQ (reference sequence). The CDR3 is made up of 16 amino acids. The CDR3 bases are TGTGCCAGCAGCCCACCAGGGGGAATCACACCCTACGAGCAGTACTTC. This gives the protein CASSPPGGITPYEQYF. The whole variable domain, remainder taken from reference TRBV13 and TRBJ2-7, is AAGVIQSPRHLIKEKRETATLKCYPIPRHDTVYWYQQGPGQDPQFLISFYEKMQSDKGSIPDRFSAQQFSDYHSELNMSSLELGDSALYFCASSPPGGITPYEQYFGPGTRLTVT.

This chain connects TRBV12-1 to TRBJ1-6; no DNA check was done on the table's D call, TRBD1. TRBV12-1 corresponds to a pseudogene. This CDR3 region has 16 residues. CDR3 amino acids: CASSHRSQGGASPLHF. In nucleotides, the CDR3 is TGTGCCAGCAGCCACCGGTCACAGGGTGGGGCTTCACCCCTCCACTTT.

This clone was seen a handful of times. The genes are TRBV5-4 and TRBJ2-2, with D possibly TRBD2 on 5 matching bases. Germline CDR1 SGHNT, CDR2 YYREEE (reference sequence). Trimming cost V 9 bases and J 4 bases, with 16 bases left between them. The CDR3 is 14 residues long. The CDR3 DNA is TGTGCCATCCGCTTTCGGGGTGGCACCGGGGAGCTGTTTTTT. This gives the protein CAIRFRGGTGELFF. Variable domain in full (rest from reference TRBV5-4 and TRBJ2-2): ETGVTQSPTHLIKTRGQQVTLRCSSQSGHNTVSWYQQALGQGPQFIFQYYREEENGRGNFPPRFSGLQFPNYSSELNVNALELDDSALYLCAIRFRGGTGELFFGEGSRLTVL.

CDR3 bases: TGTGCCAGCAGTTGGGCAGGGAACTATGGCTACACCTTC. This gives the protein CASSWAGNYGYTF. This rearrangement joins TRBV28 to TRBJ1-2; TRBD1 is a possible D gene (5 bases). The germline CDR1 and CDR2 sequences are MDHEN and SYDVKM. This CDR3 is built from 13 residues. Trimming left V 4 bases short and J 2 bases short, with 8 bases between.

This clone has just one count. This sequence joins TRBV28 and TRBJ1-1; 7 bases are a match to TRBD1. CDR3 length equals 13 residues. The germline CDR1 and CDR2 sequences are MDHEN and SYDVKM. The V segment lost 7 bases and the J segment 3 bases; nucleotides outside the gene matches: 5. In DNA, the CDR3 is TGTGCCAGCAATCAGGGGGTTTACACTGAAGCTTTCTTT. Protein sequence: CASNQGVYTEAFF.

The chain joins TRBV12-5 to TRBJ2-7, with TRBD2 matching 15 bases. Germline V gene sequence: CDR1 LGHNT, CDR2 FRNRAP. Trimming took 6 bases from V and 2 from J; bases not matched to a gene: 8. The CDR3 loop spans 17 amino acids. For the CDR3, the DNA is TGTGCTAGTGGCGCCGGGACTAGCGGGAGGTGGGCCTACGAGCAGTACTTC. It translates to CASGAGTSGRWAYEQYF.

The rearrangement uses TRBV2 and TRBJ1-2; TRBD1 matches at 9 bases. Germline V gene lookup returns CDR1 SNHLY and CDR2 FYNNEI. Unmatched junction bases numbered 8, after V lost 0 bases and J lost 0 bases. The CDR3 has 18 amino acids. The CDR3 reads CASSEAGTGLPPNYGYTF. In nucleotides, the CDR3 is TGTGCCAGCAGTGAAGCCGGGACAGGGTTACCTCCTAACTATGGCTACACCTTC. Together with reference TRBV2 and TRBJ1-2, the CDR3 gives the full variable domain: EPEVTQTPSHQVTQMGQEVILRCVPISNHLYFYWYRQILGQKVEFLVSFYNNEISEKSEIFDDQFSVERPDGSNFTLKIRSTKLEDSAMYFCASSEAGTGLPPNYGYTFGSGTRLTVV.